These 8 T cell receptor beta chains originate from one sample sequenced in a study of CD8+CD57+ T cells in acquired aplastic anemia. Profiling that covered TCR beta VDJ and CDR3 relied on genomic DNA as its template. TCRdb re-called the reads with MiXCR, one entry per CDR3 protein. The profile shows about 190,000 distinct CDR3 sequences, less than 70% of them singletons. The sample consisted of sorted CD4+, CD8+, or CD8+CD57+ T cells (not recorded which) from PBMCs. Every receptor here comes from a human donor in good health, serving as a control.

This clonotype was seen at least ten times. The V gene is TRBV7-8, the J gene TRBJ2-3; the D is unclear. CDR3 length: 16 residues. The germline V gene encodes CDR1 SGHVS and CDR2 FQNEAQ. The V gene lost 2 bases and the J gene lost 0 bases, with 12 bases spanning the gap. Here the CDR3 reads CASSLISTTSTDTQYF. CDR3 DNA sequence: TGTGCCAGCAGCTTAATCTCGACGACCAGCACAGATACGCAGTATTTT.

This chain uses TRBV20-1 with TRBJ2-5; D perhaps matches TRBD1 (7 bases). CDR1 DFQATT and CDR2 SNEGSKA come from the germline V gene (reference sequence). Trimming took off 1 base at V and 5 bases at J, with 17 bases between the two ends. This CDR3 comprises 15 residues. As DNA, the CDR3 is TGCAGTGCTAGAGCCCACACCAGGGGGGATGAGACCCAGTACTTC. Translation: CSARAHTRGDETQYF.

This clonotype was counted at least ten times. The V and J genes are TRBV7-3 and TRBJ2-2, with D possibly being TRBD1 (5 bases). The ends were cut back, 7 bases at V and 1 base at J, with 7 bases in the middle. The germline V gene has CDR1 SGHTA and CDR2 FQGTGA. CDR3 length equals 13 residues. The CDR3 is CASTGQNTGELFF. The CDR3 DNA follows: TGTGCCAGCACCGGACAGAACACCGGGGAGCTGTTTTTT.

This clonotype showed up many times. This rearrangement joins TRBV5-1 to TRBJ2-7; 7 bases agree with TRBD1. The CDR3 is 15 amino acids. CDR1 and CDR2 (germline): SGHRS, YFSETQ. V was clipped by 0 bases and J by 1 base; unmatched bases: 4. The CDR3, as DNA: TGCGCCAGCAGCTTGGCCGTACAGGGGTCCTACGAGCAGTACTTC. This codes for CASSLAVQGSYEQYF.

This chain uses TRBV2 with TRBJ1-2; no clear D gene. V lost 1 base, J lost 1 base, and 16 bases lay in between. Germline CDR1 reads SNHLY; CDR2 reads FYNNEI. This CDR3 is 17 amino acids long. CDR3 DNA: TGTGCCAGCAGTGAAGATCGAGGAGGGAGGAGTAACTATGGCTACACCTTC. Its protein is CASSEDRGGRSNYGYTF.

There are many counts of this clonotype. The V and J genes are TRBV4-3 and TRBJ1-4; TRBD1 is a possible D gene (5 bases). Trimming removed 1 base from V and 10 bases from J, with 7 bases in between. The CDR3 is 12 residues long. Looked up from germline, CDR1 is LGHNA and CDR2 is YSLEER. CDR3 in amino acids: CASSQVGRKLFF. CDR3 nucleotides: TGCGCCAGCAGCCAAGTGGGGCGAAAACTGTTTTTT.

CDR3 sequence: CASSSPSRNQPQHF. CDR3 sequence (DNA): TGTGCCAGCAGTTCCCCTTCCAGGAATCAGCCCCAGCATTTT. The V call is TRBV28, the J call TRBJ1-5; D unresolved. The germline CDR1 and CDR2 sequences are MDHEN and SYDVKM. The CDR3 spans 14 residues. V was clipped by 4 bases and J by 4 bases, with 11 bases between them.

The sample holds many counts of this clonotype. This chain joins TRBV5-8 and TRBJ1-1; 7 bases are a match to TRBD1. CDR1 SGHTS and CDR2 YDEGEE come from the germline V gene. CDR3 size: 13 residues. V trimming: 2 bases; J trimming: 7 bases; junction bases outside the gene matches: 5. The CDR3: CASSFWTGNEAFF. The DNA of the CDR3 is TGTGCCAGCAGCTTCTGGACAGGAAATGAAGCTTTCTTT.